This entry lists 9 T cell receptor beta chains sequenced from one sample in a study of shared clonotypes between healthy human individuals. Using immunoSEQ multiplex PCR, the repertoire was profiled, and TCRdb retains in-frame clones only, with some absent. The sample contains approximately 2.5 million clones, approximately 90% of which appear only once. Sequencing used naive CD4+ T cells sorted from blood. As for subset: CD45RA+ positively selected. The receptors here all came from a man between 18 and 29 years old in good health.

V gene TRBV28 combines with J gene TRBJ1-2; TRBD1 agrees at 9 bases. V trimming: 8 bases; J trimming: 4 bases; junction bases outside the gene matches: 11. Germline lookup yields CDR1 MDHEN and CDR2 SYDVKM. The CDR3 has 15 residues. CDR3 protein: CASGGFRTGAYGYTF. The CDR3 nucleotides are TGTGCCAGCGGCGGGTTTAGGACAGGGGCCTATGGCTACACCTTC.

This chain connects TRBV6-1 to TRBJ2-1, with D possibly TRBD2 on 6 matching bases. V gave up 0 bases and J gave up 11 bases, with 17 bases separating them. CDR3 length equals 15 residues. Per germline, CDR1 MNHNS and CDR2 SASEGT. In nucleotides, the CDR3 is TGTGCCAGCAGTGAAGCGGGACTCAGATCGTCCAAGCAGTTCTTC. Translating gives CASSEAGLRSSKQFF.

As DNA, the CDR3 is TGTGCCAGCAGCAGGCGTCAGGACGGGAACACCGGGGAGCTGTTTTTT. It specifies CASSRRQDGNTGELFF. The chain joins TRBV7-9 to TRBJ2-2, with D unresolved. This CDR3 comprises 16 residues. The V end was cut by 5 bases, the J end by 1 base, with 14 bases between. Germline CDR1 SEHNR, CDR2 FQNEAQ (reference sequence).

The table lists this clone with a count of one. V gene TRBV27 combines with J gene TRBJ2-2, with TRBD2 matching over 11 bases. After removal of 6 bases from V and 2 bases from J, the junction contained 5 bases not matched to a gene. The CDR3 loop spans 16 amino acids. The V gene's germline CDR1 is MNHEY and CDR2 SMNVEV (reference sequence). The CDR3 loop is CASRLLAGGNTGELFF. CDR3 nucleotide sequence: TGTGCCAGCAGGCTCCTAGCGGGGGGAAACACCGGGGAGCTGTTTTTT.

The chain is built from TRBV19 and TRBJ1-3, with no clear D. CDR1 LNHDA and CDR2 SQIVND come from the germline V gene (reference sequence). This CDR3 is built from 15 residues. V was trimmed by 5 bases and J by 4 bases, leaving 15 bases between them. DNA for the CDR3: TGTGCCAGTAGTGTCAGGTCCCTTTGGGGAAACACCATATATTTT. Translated, it gives CASSVRSLWGNTIYF.

This rearrangement joins TRBV5-1 to TRBJ2-3, with TRBD1 matching over 8 bases. V lost 8 bases, J lost 4 bases, and 9 bases stayed unmatched. The CDR3 covers 14 residues. Germline assignment: CDR1 SGHRS and CDR2 YFSETQ. The CDR3 DNA reads as TGCGCCAGTACTGGACAGGGTGGTTCAGATACGCAGTATTTT. Protein: CASTGQGGSDTQYF.

The rearrangement links TRBV19 to TRBJ1-2; weak D call: TRBD1 (5 bases). Germline lookup yields CDR1 LNHDA and CDR2 SQIVND (reference sequence). The CDR3 runs to 14 residues. The germline V and J ends were trimmed by 3 bases and 7 bases, with 15 bases remaining between them. The CDR3 nucleotides are TGTGCCAGTAGTATTGATGCAGGGACGCTTGGCTACACCTTC. Encoded protein: CASSIDAGTLGYTF. Variable domain in full (rest from reference TRBV19 and TRBJ1-2): DGGITQSPKYLFRKEGQNVTLSCEQNLNHDAMYWYRQDPGQGLRLIYYSQIVNDFQKGDIAEGYSVSREKKESFPLTVTSAQKNPTAFYLCASSIDAGTLGYTFGSGTRLTVV.

The gene calls are TRBV7-3 and TRBJ1-2; TRBD1 agrees at 7 bases. The CDR3 runs 15 residues. Looked up from germline, CDR1 is SGHTA and CDR2 is FQGTGA. Trimming cost V 1 base and J 4 bases; bases outside gene matches: 6. This CDR3 is CASSLKARGSYGYTF. The CDR3 region has the DNA TGTGCCAGCAGCTTAAAGGCCAGGGGGTCCTATGGCTACACCTTC.

The rearrangement joins TRBV7-6 to TRBJ1-4; D might be TRBD1 (5 bases). V was cut by 5 bases and J by 6 bases, with 10 bases left in between. This CDR3 has 13 amino acids. Germline CDR1 reads SGHVS; CDR2 reads FNYEAQ. Written as DNA, the CDR3 is TGTGCCAGCAGCCCAGGGCCCGATGAAAAACTGTTTTTT. Translated, it gives CASSPGPDEKLFF.